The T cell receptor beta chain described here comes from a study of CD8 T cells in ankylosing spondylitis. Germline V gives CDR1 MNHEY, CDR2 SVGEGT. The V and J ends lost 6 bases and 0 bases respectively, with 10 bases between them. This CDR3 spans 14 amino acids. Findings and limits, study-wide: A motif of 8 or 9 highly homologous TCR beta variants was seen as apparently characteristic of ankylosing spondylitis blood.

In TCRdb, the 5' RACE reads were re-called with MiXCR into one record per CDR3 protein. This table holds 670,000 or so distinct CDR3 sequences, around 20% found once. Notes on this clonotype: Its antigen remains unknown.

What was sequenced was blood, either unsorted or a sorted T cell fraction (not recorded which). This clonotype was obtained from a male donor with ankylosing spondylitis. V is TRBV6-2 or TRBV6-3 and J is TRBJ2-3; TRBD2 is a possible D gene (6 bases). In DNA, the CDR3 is TGTGCCAGCAGAGACGGGGGTAGCACAGATACGCAGTATTTT. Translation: CASRDGGSTDTQYF.